This entry concerns a single T cell receptor (beta chain). Antigen: not known. These data belong to a study of cytomegalovirus exposure and HLA in healthy donors. For the study at large: Out of a few hundred genotyped donors, 81% belonged to the Caucasian-associated ancestry cluster. Points from the study as a whole: In a later analysis, V- and J-gene trimming of beta chains associated with a DCLRE1C missense variant, replicated independently.

Vbeta (60) and Jbeta (13) primers were used in the PCR. The repertoire was sequenced with immunoSEQ multiplex PCR; TCRdb's copy has only in-frame clones and lacks some. The sample holds more than 150,000 clones, roughly 84% seen once. Germline lookup yields CDR1 GTSNPN and CDR2 SVGIG (reference sequence). The CDR3 is 13 amino acids. V was clipped by 4 bases and J by 2 bases; unmatched bases: 4. The chain joins TRBV30 to TRBJ2-5; 7 nucleotides match TRBD2. The receptor was derived from a woman aged 45 to 65 in good health and CMV-seropositive. The sample was PBMCs. CDR3 bases: TGTGCCTGGACCGGGAGGAATCAAGAGACCCAGTACTTC. This encodes CAWTGRNQETQYF.